Included here is one T cell receptor beta chain sequence, with context. This entry comes from a study of blood T cell repertoires in COVID-19. Study-level information: T cells, B-cell-depleted T cells, or PBMCs provided the cDNA or gDNA that served as material.

CDR3 length equals 15 residues. Trimming left V 8 bases short and J 4 bases short, with 17 bases between. Germline CDR1 MNHEY, CDR2 SVGAGI. Method: immunoSEQ multiplex PCR; TCRdb's copy keeps in-frame clones and lacks some. The data show about 190,000 clones, 65% to 85% seen once. Specimen: peripheral blood. The rearrangement joins TRBV6-5 to TRBJ2-2, with D tentatively TRBD2 (6 bases). This clonotype originated in a woman younger than 45 with acute or convalescent COVID-19. The CDR3, as DNA: TGTGCCAGCTTCCCGGGAGCACTGGTCACCGGGGAGCTGTTTTTT. As protein: CASFPGALVTGELFF.